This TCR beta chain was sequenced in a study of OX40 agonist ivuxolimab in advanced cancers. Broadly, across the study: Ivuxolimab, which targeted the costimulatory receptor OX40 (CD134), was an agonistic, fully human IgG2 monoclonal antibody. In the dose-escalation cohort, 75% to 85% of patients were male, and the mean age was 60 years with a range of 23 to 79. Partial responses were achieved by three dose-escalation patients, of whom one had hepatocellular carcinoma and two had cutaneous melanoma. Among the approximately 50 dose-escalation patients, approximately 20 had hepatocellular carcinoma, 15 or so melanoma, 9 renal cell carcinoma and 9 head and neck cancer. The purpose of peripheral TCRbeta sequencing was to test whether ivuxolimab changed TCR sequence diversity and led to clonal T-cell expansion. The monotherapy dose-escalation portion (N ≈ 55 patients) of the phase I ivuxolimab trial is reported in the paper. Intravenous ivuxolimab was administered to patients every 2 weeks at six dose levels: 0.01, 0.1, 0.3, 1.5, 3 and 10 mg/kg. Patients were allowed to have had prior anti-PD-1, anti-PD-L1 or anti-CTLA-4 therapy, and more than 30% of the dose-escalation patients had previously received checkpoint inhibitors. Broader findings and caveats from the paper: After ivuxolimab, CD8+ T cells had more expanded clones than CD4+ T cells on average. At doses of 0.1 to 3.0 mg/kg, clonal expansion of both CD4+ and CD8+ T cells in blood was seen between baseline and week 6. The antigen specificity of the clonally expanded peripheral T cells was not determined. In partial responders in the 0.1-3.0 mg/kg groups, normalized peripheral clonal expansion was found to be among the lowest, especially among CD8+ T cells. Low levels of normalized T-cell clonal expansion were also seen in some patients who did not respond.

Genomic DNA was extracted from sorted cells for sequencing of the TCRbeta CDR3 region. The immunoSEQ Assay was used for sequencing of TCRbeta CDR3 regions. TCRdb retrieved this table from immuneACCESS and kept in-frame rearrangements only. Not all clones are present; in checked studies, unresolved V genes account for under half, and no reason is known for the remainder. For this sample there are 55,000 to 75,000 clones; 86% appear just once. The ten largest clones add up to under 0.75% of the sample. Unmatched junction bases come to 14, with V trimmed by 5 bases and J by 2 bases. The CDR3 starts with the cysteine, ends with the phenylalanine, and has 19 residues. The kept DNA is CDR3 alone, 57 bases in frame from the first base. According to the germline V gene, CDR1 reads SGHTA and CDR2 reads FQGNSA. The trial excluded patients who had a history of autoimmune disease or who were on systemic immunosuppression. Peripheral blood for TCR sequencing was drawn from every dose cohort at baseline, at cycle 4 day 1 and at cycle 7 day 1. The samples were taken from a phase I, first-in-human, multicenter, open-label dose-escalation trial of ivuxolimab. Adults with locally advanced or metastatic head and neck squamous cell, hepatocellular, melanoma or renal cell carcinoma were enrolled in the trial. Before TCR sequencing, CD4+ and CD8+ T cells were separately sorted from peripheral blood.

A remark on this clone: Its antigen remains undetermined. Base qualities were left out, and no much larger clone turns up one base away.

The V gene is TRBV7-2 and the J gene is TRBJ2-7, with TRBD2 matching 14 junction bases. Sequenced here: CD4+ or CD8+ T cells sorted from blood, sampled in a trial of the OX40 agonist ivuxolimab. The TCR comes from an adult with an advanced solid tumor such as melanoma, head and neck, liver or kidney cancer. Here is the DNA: TGTGCCAGCAGCCGCCTTTCCGGGACTAGCGGGGGTTCCCCCTACGAGCAGTACTTC. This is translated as CASSRLSGTSGGSPYEQYF.